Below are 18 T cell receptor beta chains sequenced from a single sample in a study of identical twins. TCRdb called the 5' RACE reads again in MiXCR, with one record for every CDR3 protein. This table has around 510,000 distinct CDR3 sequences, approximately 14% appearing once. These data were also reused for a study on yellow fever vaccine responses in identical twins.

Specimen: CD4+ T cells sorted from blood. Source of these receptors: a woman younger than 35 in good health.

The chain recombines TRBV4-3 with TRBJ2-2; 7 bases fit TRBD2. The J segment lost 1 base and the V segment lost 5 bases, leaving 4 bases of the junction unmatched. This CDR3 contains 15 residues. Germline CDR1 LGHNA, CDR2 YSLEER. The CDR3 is CASSAASGNTGELFF. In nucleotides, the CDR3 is TGCGCCAGCAGCGCGGCTAGCGGGAACACCGGGGAGCTGTTTTTT.

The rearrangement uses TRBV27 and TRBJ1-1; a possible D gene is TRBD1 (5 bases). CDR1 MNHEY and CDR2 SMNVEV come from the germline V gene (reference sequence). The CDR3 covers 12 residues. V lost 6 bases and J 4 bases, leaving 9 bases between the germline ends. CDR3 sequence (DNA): TGTGCCAGCAGCCCGGGGCCCACTGAAGCTTTCTTT. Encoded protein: CASSPGPTEAFF.

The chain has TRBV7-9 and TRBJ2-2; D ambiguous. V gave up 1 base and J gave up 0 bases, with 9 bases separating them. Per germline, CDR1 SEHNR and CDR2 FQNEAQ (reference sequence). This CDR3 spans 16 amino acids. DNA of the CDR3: TGTGCCAGCAGCTTAGGTCGCAGCTCGAACACCGGGGAGCTGTTTTTT. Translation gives CASSLGRSSNTGELFF. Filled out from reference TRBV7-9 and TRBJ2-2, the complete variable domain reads DTGVSQNPRHKITKRGQNVTFRCDPISEHNRLYWYRQTLGQGPEFLTYFQNEAQLEKSRLLSDRFSAERPKGSFSTLEIQRTEQGDSAMYLCASSLGRSSNTGELFFGEGSRLTVL.

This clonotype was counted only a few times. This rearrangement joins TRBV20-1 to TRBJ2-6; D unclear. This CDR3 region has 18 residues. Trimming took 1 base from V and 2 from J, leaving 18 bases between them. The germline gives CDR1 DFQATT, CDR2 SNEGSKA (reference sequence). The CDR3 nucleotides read TGCAGTGCTAGAGGGGCGAAAGGCGGCTCCGCTGGGGCCAACGTCCTGACTTTC. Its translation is CSARGAKGGSAGANVLTF.

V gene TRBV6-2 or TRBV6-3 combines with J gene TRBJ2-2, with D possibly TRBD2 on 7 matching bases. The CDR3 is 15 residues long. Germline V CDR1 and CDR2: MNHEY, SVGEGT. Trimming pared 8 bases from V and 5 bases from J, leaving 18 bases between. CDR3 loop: CASRKTGGRTGELFF. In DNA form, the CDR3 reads TGTGCCAGCCGGAAAACGGGGGGCAGGACCGGGGAGCTGTTTTTT.

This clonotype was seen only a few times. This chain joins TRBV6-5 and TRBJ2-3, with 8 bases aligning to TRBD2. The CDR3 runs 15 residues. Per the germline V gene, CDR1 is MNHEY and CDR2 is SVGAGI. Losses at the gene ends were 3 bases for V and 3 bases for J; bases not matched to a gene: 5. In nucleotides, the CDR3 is TGTGCCAGCAGTTATTACGGCGGGAGGACAGATACGCAGTATTTT. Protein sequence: CASSYYGGRTDTQYF.

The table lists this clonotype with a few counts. CDR3 region: CASSFGQGVGTGENEQFF. CDR3 in DNA: TGTGCCAGCAGCTTCGGCCAAGGGGTTGGGACAGGGGAGAATGAGCAGTTCTTC. This chain uses TRBV28 with TRBJ2-1; 10 bases match TRBD1. Germline values: CDR1 MDHEN, CDR2 SYDVKM. This CDR3 is built from 18 residues. The J segment lost 7 bases and the V segment lost 6 bases, leaving 18 bases of the junction unmatched.

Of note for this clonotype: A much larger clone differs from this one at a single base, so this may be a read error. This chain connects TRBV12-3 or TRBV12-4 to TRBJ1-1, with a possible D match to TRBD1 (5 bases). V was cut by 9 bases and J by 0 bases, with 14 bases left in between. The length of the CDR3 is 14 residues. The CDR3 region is CARKQDDMNTEAFF. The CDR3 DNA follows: TGTGCCAGAAAACAGGACGACATGAACACTGAAGCTTTCTTT.

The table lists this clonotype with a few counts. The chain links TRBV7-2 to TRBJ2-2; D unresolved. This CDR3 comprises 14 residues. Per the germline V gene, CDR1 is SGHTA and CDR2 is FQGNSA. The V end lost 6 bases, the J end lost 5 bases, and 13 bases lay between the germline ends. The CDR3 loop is CASSILRETGELFF. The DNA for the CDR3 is TGTGCCAGCAGTATTTTAAGAGAGACCGGGGAGCTGTTTTTT.

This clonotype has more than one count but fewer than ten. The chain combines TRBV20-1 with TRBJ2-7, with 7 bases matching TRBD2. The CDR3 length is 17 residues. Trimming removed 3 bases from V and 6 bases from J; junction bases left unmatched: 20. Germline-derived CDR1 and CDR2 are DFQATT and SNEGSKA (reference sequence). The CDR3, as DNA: TGCAGTGCTAGTAGACTAGCTTTGCGTAACGGCCTGGGCGAGCAGTACTTC. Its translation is CSASRLALRNGLGEQYF.

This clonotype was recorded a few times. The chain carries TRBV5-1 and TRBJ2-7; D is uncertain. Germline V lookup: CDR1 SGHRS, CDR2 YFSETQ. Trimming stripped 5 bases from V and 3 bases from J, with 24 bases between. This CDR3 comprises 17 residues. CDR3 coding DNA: TGCGCCAGCAGTCAACGTTCAGGTAGTTTATCGTTCTACGAGCAGTACTTC. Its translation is CASSQRSGSLSFYEQYF. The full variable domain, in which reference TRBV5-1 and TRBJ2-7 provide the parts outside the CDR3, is KAGVTQTPRYLIKTRGQQVTLSCSPISGHRSVSWYQQTPGQGLQFLFEYFSETQRNKGNFPGRFSGRQFSNSRSEMNVSTLELGDSALYLCASSQRSGSLSFYEQYFGPGTRLTVT.

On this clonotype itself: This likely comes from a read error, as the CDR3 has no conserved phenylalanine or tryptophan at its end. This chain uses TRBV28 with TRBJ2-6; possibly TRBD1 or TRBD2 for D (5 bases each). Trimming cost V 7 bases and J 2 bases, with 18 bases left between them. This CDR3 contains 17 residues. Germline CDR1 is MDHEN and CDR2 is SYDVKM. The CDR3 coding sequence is TGTGCCAGCATTGAGGGACGGGGACGGCCTGGGGCCAACGTCCTGACTTCC. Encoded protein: CASIEGRGRPGANVLTS.

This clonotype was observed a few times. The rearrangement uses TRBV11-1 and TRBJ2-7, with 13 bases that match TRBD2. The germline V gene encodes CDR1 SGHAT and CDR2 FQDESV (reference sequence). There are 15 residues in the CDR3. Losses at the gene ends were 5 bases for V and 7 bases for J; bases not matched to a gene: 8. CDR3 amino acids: CASSGGLAGVSEQYF. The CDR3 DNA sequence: TGTGCCAGCAGCGGTGGACTAGCGGGGGTGAGTGAGCAGTACTTC.

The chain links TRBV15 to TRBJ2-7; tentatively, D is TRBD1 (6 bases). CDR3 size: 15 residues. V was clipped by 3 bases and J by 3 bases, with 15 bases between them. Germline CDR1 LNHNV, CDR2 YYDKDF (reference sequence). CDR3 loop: CATSSAGRGLYEQYF. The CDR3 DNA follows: TGTGCCACCAGCAGTGCTGGCAGGGGCCTCTACGAGCAGTACTTC.

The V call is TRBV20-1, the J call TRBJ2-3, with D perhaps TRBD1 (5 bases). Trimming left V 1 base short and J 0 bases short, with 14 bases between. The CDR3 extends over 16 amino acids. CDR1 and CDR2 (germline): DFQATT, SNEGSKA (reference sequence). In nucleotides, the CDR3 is TGCAGTGCTAGAGCATTCGGGCAGGGAAGCACAGATACGCAGTATTTT. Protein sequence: CSARAFGQGSTDTQYF.

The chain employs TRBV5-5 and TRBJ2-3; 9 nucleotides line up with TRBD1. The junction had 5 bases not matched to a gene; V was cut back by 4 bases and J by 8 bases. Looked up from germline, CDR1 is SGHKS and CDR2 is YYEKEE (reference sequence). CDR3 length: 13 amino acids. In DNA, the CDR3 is TGTGCCAGCAGCGCCTTGACAGGGGGTACGCAGTATTTT. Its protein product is CASSALTGGTQYF. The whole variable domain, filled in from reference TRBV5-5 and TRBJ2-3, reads DAGVTQSPTHLIKTRGQQVTLRCSPISGHKSVSWYQQVLGQGPQFIFQYYEKEERGRGNFPDRFSARQFPNYSSELNVNALLLGDSALYLCASSALTGGTQYFGPGTRLTVL.

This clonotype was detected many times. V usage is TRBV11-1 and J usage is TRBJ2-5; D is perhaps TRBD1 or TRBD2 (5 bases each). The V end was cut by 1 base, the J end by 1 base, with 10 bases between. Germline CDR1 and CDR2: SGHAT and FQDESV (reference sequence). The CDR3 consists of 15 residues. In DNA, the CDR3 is TGTGCCAGCAGCTTAGGGGGTGGGGGCCAAGAGACCCAGTACTTC. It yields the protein CASSLGGGGQETQYF.

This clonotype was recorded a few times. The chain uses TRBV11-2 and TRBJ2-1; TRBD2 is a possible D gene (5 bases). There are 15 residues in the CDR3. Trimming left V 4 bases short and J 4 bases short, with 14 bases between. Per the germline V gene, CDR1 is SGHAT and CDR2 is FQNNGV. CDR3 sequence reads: CASSSLEERYNEQFF. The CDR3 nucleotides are TGTGCCAGCAGCTCCCTGGAGGAACGGTACAATGAGCAGTTCTTC.